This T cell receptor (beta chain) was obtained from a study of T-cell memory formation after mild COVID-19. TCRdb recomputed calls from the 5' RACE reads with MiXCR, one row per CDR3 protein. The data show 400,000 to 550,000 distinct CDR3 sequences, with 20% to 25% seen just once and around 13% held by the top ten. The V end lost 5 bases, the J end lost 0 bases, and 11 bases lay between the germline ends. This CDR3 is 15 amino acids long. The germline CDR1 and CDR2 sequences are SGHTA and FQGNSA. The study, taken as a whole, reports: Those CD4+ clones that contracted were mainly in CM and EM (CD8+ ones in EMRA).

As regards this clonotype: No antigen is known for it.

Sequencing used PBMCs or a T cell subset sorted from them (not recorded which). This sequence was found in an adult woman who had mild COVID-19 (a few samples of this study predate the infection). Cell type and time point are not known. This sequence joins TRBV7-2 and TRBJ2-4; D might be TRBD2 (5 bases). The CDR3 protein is CASSSDYLAKNIQYF. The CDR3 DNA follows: TGTGCCAGCAGCAGCGACTACTTAGCCAAAAACATTCAGTACTTC. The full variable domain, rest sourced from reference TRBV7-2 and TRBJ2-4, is GAGVSQSPSNKVTEKGKDVELRCDPISGHTALYWYRQSLGQGLEFLIYFQGNSAPDKSGLPSDRFSAERTGGSVSTLTIQRTQQEDSAVYLCASSSDYLAKNIQYFGAGTRLSVL.